This TCR beta chain originates from a study of shared clonotypes between healthy human individuals. Across the study: Donors consisted of two women and three men between 18 and 49.

Profiling relied on immunoSEQ multiplex PCR, and the TCRdb table lists in-frame clones only, not all of them. The top ten hold 0.3% to 0.4% of the sample, which has about 2.3 million clones, approximately 95% seen once. V was shortened by 2 bases and J by 1 base, with 5 bases between the two germline ends. Germline V gives CDR1 MNHNY, CDR2 SVGAGI (reference sequence). CDR3 length: 13 amino acids. V usage is TRBV6-6 and J usage is TRBJ1-2; D remains unclear. The clonotype originates from a man aged 18 to 30 in good health. Some clones in this sample may be carry-over from other donors' samples. The sequenced sample consisted of naive CD4+ T cells from PBMCs. The subset is: CD45RA+ positively selected. The CDR3 spells CASSYTGNYGYTF. The CDR3 region has the DNA TGTGCCAGCAGTTACACTGGTAACTATGGCTACACCTTC.